This TCR beta chain was identified in a study of immune heterogeneity within non-small cell lung tumors (dated by TCRdb to the late 2010s). Background for the entire study: Histology comprised several squamous cell carcinomas, roughly ten non-squamous carcinomas and 1 tumor not otherwise specified. TCR repertoires were analyzed from 57 tumor loci of approximately 14 patients, while transcriptome data covered only about 45 loci from some 11 patients. For mutant peptides 8 to 11 amino acids long, netMHCpan-3.0 predicted neoantigen binding to the HLA alleles of each patient. To examine intratumoral immune heterogeneity, the study used whole-exome sequencing, RNA-seq and TCR beta repertoire sequencing on multiple spatially distinct regions of each NSCLC tumor.

Of note for this clonotype: The antigen it recognizes is unknown. Base qualities were left out, and no much larger clone turns up one base away.

The TCR beta CDR3 region was amplified with a multiplex PCR system, in which a first round of nine to ten cycles was run using 32 V-gene forward and 13 J-gene reverse primers. A QIAGEN Multiplex PCR Kit was used for first-round PCR, and the primer sequences were filed in Chinese patent CN105087789A. Illumina universal primers were attached in a second round of PCR run with the Phusion High-Fidelity PCR Kit. The TCR libraries underwent paired-end sequencing with a read length of 151 bp on the Illumina HiSeq X Ten platform. In the paper's pipeline: Cutadapt was used to discard reads without multiplex PCR primers, PEAR merged the read pairs, and MiXCR with default settings called the CDR3 regions. Repertoire diversity used Shannon entropy, and clonality was computed as one minus Shannon entropy divided by ln of productive unique sequence count. Dominant or high-frequency T-cell clones were defined as clonotypes at frequencies of at least 0.5%. The public sequencing data were trimmed at Q25 with fastp and processed into clonotypes with MiXCR by TCRdb, which kept only in-frame beta chains. One record per CDR3 amino acid sequence lists the most common genes and DNA. These V and J calls are TCRdb output, not the study's own analysis. The sample table shows 2,800 or so distinct CDR3 sequences, and 35% to 50% are seen once. The top ten constitute 8.2% of the sample.

What the authors observed across the whole study: A statistically significant but moderate positive correlation (R around 0.3) was observed between local T-cell repertoire clonality and local tumor mutational burden. Individual patients mostly had different high-frequency TCR beta clonotypes. Within a patient, the same dominant CDR3B clonotypes appeared at multiple loci, but different tumor locations also contained unique high-frequency clones.

Genomic DNA was extracted from bulk tumor tissue and used as the TCR template, and approximately 600 ng gDNA was amplified per sample. During surgery, multiple biopsies were taken from each primary tumor and placed as far apart as possible within the tumor mass. The study cohort was described as untreated and was composed of newly diagnosed NSCLC cases undergoing curative surgery. The samples came from under 19 patients with newly diagnosed non-small cell lung cancer who were having surgery intended to be curative. The resected tumor masses were reviewed by two independent pathologists. Only DNA and RNA samples of high quality went on to sequencing. The sequenced material came from lung tumor tissue. This clonotype was sampled from a woman in her fifties or sixties with non-small cell lung cancer.

The CDR3 region has the sequence CASSPFNSGANVLTF. The sequenced DNA: TGTGCCAGCAGCCCTTTCAATTCTGGGGCCAACGTCCTGACTTTC. The rearrangement joined TRBV7-8 to TRBJ2-6; the D gene is not confidently resolved. Sequences SGHVS (CDR1) and FQNEAQ (CDR2) are obtained from the germline V gene. The V and J ends are trimmed by 5 bases and 1 base, leaving 9 bases between them. Measured from the cysteine to the phenylalanine, the CDR3 is 15 residues long. Only the CDR3 region is kept as DNA, spanning 45 bases read in frame from base 1.